This entry concerns a single T cell receptor beta chain. Next came a second PCR, run for about 7 to 12 cycles, which used a sample-barcoded 5' primer along with a J-beta primer mix. TCRdb independently ran MiXCR on the 5' RACE reads; one entry per CDR3 protein. The sample holds 800,000 to 1,000,000 distinct CDR3 sequences, 40% to 60% seen once. The entry originates in a study of blood T cells in healthy people across ages. Germline V CDR1 and CDR2: ENHRY, SYGVKD. The V and J ends lost 6 bases and 3 bases, in that order; junction bases with no gene match: 4. The CDR3 loop spans 14 amino acids. This chain links TRBV10-3 with TRBJ2-5, with 10 nucleotides matching TRBD2. The receptor comes from a man aged 25-40 years in good health. Sequencing was performed on blood. CDR3 in DNA: TGTGCCATCAGAGCGGGGGGGGGCGAAGAGACCCAGTACTTC. Protein sequence: CAIRAGGGEETQYF.